This T cell receptor (beta chain) was sequenced in a study of blood T cells in healthy people across ages. For the second PCR, which ran for about 7 to 12 cycles, a sample-barcoded 5' primer and a J-beta primer mix were used. Each CDR3 protein is one row after TCRdb ran MiXCR on the 5' RACE reads. The data hold 700,000 to 900,000 distinct CDR3 sequences, with 50% to 65% observed a single time. Germline V gives CDR1 ENHRY, CDR2 SYGVKD. This CDR3 has 13 residues. Trimming shortened V by 0 bases and J by 4 bases, and 6 bases separated the two germline ends. This sequence originates from an elderly man in good health. The chain carries TRBV10-3 and TRBJ1-2; D gene unclear. The sample consisted of blood. CDR3 coding DNA: TGTGCCATCAGTGAGTCTAGCAGCTATGGCTACACCTTC. It translates to CAISESSSYGYTF.